The present TCR beta chain was sequenced within a study of blood T cell repertoires in COVID-19. Study-wide background: Acute and convalescent COVID-19 specimens originated in the United States, Italy and Spain.

A single count supports this clone. J gave up 5 bases and V 4 bases, and 14 bases lay outside the gene matches. This CDR3 region has 18 residues. CDR1 and CDR2 (germline): KGHSH, LQKENI. Clones were sequenced by immunoSEQ multiplex PCR, and TCRdb holds only the in-frame ones, with some missing. The data hold about 150,000 clones, with around 83% observed a single time. The chain has TRBV18 and TRBJ1-6, with 7 positions matching TRBD1. The TCR sequence derives from a woman aged 60-75 years with acute or convalescent COVID-19. Sequencing was carried out using peripheral blood. CDR3 region: CASSLLRGQSYNNSPLHF. The CDR3 nucleotides read TGTGCCAGCTCACTCCTTAGGGGACAGTCTTATAATAATTCACCCCTCCACTTT. Using reference TRBV18 and TRBJ1-6 for the parts outside the CDR3, the full variable domain is NAGVMQNPRHLVRRRGQEARLRCSPMKGHSHVYWYRQLPEEGLKFMVYLQKENIIDESGMPKERFSAEFPKEGPSILRIQQVVRGDSAAYFCASSLLRGQSYNNSPLHFGNGTRLTVT.